Listed here are 32 T cell receptor beta chains from one sample, sequenced in a study of T cells after yellow fever vaccination. TCRdb recomputed calls from the 5' RACE reads with MiXCR, one row per CDR3 protein. Of 200,000 to 300,000 distinct CDR3 sequences in the sample, more than 6.5% were seen once. The sequenced sample was CD4+ T cells sorted from PBMCs, obtained on the day of the yellow fever booster vaccination. The receptors here all came from a man aged 30 to 45 who received the YFV17D yellow fever vaccine.

The chain carries TRBV20-1 and TRBJ2-7; 10 positions match TRBD2. V gave up 4 bases and J gave up 6 bases; unmatched junction bases: 21. Germline CDR1 reads DFQATT; CDR2 reads SNEGSKA (reference sequence). The CDR3 covers 18 residues. CDR3 residues: CSAIEPLGPSGSRGEQYF. CDR3 DNA: TGCAGTGCTATCGAACCCCTGGGGCCTAGCGGGAGCCGTGGCGAGCAGTACTTC.

This clonotype was picked up many times. The genes are TRBV20-1 and TRBJ2-7, with 7 bases aligning to TRBD1. The V gene end was trimmed by 6 bases and the J gene end by 0 bases; junction bases not matched to a gene: 11. Germline CDR1 reads DFQATT; CDR2 reads SNEGSKA (reference sequence). The CDR3 has 15 residues. CDR3 DNA sequence: TGCAGTGCGAACAGGGACAGTTCGAGCTCCTACGAGCAGTACTTC. Residues: CSANRDSSSSYEQYF.

This clonotype was seen ten or more times. This chain joins TRBV5-1 and TRBJ2-3; D could derive from TRBD1 or TRBD2 (5 bases each). CDR3 size: 14 residues. Trimming shortened V by 4 bases and J by 3 bases, and 12 bases separated the two germline ends. Germline V gene data show CDR1 as SGHRS and CDR2 as YFSETQ. The CDR3 DNA sequence: TGCGCCAGCAGCCCCTCGTGGGGGACAGATACGCAGTATTTT. This encodes CASSPSWGTDTQYF.

The J gene is TRBJ2-3, the V gene TRBV11-2; D possibly matches TRBD1 or TRBD2 (5 bases each). Between the trimmed V and J ends, which lost 10 bases and 3 bases, there was a span of 17 bases. Germline-derived CDR1 and CDR2 are SGHAT and FQNNGV. The CDR3 covers 14 residues. As DNA, the CDR3 is TGTGCCACCCCCCCCCCGGGGCGGACAGATACGCAGTATTTT. It translates to CATPPPGRTDTQYF. Complete variable domain (other parts from reference TRBV11-2 and TRBJ2-3): EAGVAQSPRYKIIEKRQSVAFWCNPISGHATLYWYQQILGQGPKLLIQFQNNGVVDDSQLPKDRFSAERLKGVDSTLKIQPAKLEDSAVYLCATPPPGRTDTQYFGPGTRLTVL.

The chain uses TRBV5-1 and TRBJ2-7; a possible D gene is TRBD1 (6 bases). The length of the CDR3 is 16 residues. V lost 0 bases and J 5 bases, leaving 18 bases between the germline ends. Germline loops: CDR1 SGHRS, CDR2 YFSETQ. Written as DNA, the CDR3 is TGCGCCAGCAGCTTGGCACCTACAGGGATAGTAAACGAGCAGTACTTC. It yields the protein CASSLAPTGIVNEQYF.

This rearrangement joins TRBV7-9 to TRBJ1-3, with a weak D call TRBD1 (5 bases). Germline-derived CDR1 and CDR2 are SEHNR and FQNEAQ (reference sequence). The CDR3 runs 11 residues. The V gene lost 11 bases and the J gene lost 9 bases, with 14 bases spanning the gap. The CDR3, as DNA: TGTGCCCTGGAGGGGAAAGGCACCATATATTTT. It translates to CALEGKGTIYF.

This chain uses TRBV10-3 with TRBJ2-7; no firm D call. This CDR3 comprises 14 residues. Germline V lookup: CDR1 ENHRY, CDR2 SYGVKD. The V gene lost 6 bases and the J gene lost 1 base, with 13 bases spanning the gap. DNA of the CDR3: TGTGCCATCAGAAACAGAAGTCTTTCCTACGAGCAGTACTTC. It is translated as CAIRNRSLSYEQYF.

This clonotype was counted ten times or more. The chain employs TRBV9 and TRBJ2-1; D not certain. The CDR3 totals 11 residues. CDR1 is SGDLS and CDR2 is YYNGEE in the germline V gene. Trimming took 3 bases from V and 5 from J, leaving 3 bases between them. The CDR3 loop is CASSEDNEQFF. The DNA of the CDR3 is TGTGCCAGCAGCGAGGACAATGAGCAGTTCTTC.

The CDR3 spells CASRPGYTGELFF. CDR3 coding DNA: TGTGCCAGCAGACCAGGATACACCGGGGAGCTGTTTTTT. This chain connects TRBV7-9 to TRBJ2-2; no clear D. The CDR3 consists of 13 residues. Germline V lookup: CDR1 SEHNR, CDR2 FQNEAQ (reference sequence). Trimming cost V 6 bases and J 3 bases, with 8 bases left between them.

The V and J genes are TRBV3-1 and TRBJ2-7; TRBD2 matches 13 bases. Trimming removed 4 bases from V and 8 bases from J; junction bases left unmatched: 2. The germline CDR1 and CDR2 sequences are LGHDT and YNNKEL (reference sequence). The CDR3 runs 13 residues. The CDR3 nucleotides are TGTGCCAGCAGCCGGACTAGCGGGAGCCAGCAGTACTTC. It translates to CASSRTSGSQQYF.

This CDR3 reads CASSYPPDRARTNQPQHF. CDR3 nucleotides: TGTGCCAGCAGTTACCCGCCGGACAGGGCCCGAACTAATCAGCCCCAGCATTTT. The genes are TRBV6-5 and TRBJ1-5; 8 bases align to TRBD1. V shed 2 bases, J shed 4 bases, and the junction held 13 bases outside the gene matches. The CDR3 has 18 residues. From germline, CDR1 is MNHEY and CDR2 SVGAGI.

This clonotype was seen a few times. The rearrangement links TRBV5-1 to TRBJ2-7, with unresolved D. Germline lookup yields CDR1 SGHRS and CDR2 YFSETQ. The CDR3 has 16 amino acids. Trimming removed 0 bases at V and 0 bases at J, with 13 bases between. The CDR3 coding sequence is TGCGCCAGCAGCTTGGCCGTAAGGTCCCCCTCCTACGAGCAGTACTTC. Amino acid sequence: CASSLAVRSPSYEQYF. The full variable domain, in which reference TRBV5-1 and TRBJ2-7 provide the parts outside the CDR3, is KAGVTQTPRYLIKTRGQQVTLSCSPISGHRSVSWYQQTPGQGLQFLFEYFSETQRNKGNFPGRFSGRQFSNSRSEMNVSTLELGDSALYLCASSLAVRSPSYEQYFGPGTRLTVT.

This chain joins TRBV28 and TRBJ2-3, with D possibly being TRBD1 or TRBD2 (5 bases each). Germline V gene lookup returns CDR1 MDHEN and CDR2 SYDVKM. Trimming left V 10 bases short and J 4 bases short, with 18 bases between. This CDR3 contains 14 residues. CDR3 amino acids: CATRDGTGPDTQYF. In DNA form, the CDR3 reads TGTGCCACCCGCGACGGGACCGGACCAGATACGCAGTATTTT.

This clonotype showed up just a few times. The J gene is TRBJ2-7, the V gene TRBV7-2; weak D call: TRBD2 (6 bases). Germline CDR1 SGHTA, CDR2 FQGNSA. The length of the CDR3 is 16 residues. V lost 0 bases and J lost 4, with 16 bases in between. The CDR3 nucleotides read TGTGCCAGCAGCTTAGCGGCCCAGCGGGCGGATTACGAGCAGTACTTC. Its translation: CASSLAAQRADYEQYF.

Concerning this clonotype itself: A much larger clone lies one base from this, so it may be a read error. V usage is TRBV20-1 and J usage is TRBJ2-4, with 9 bases fitting TRBD2. V trimming: 6 bases; J trimming: 15 bases; junction bases outside the gene matches: 15. The CDR3 sequence is 13 residues long. Germline V gene data show CDR1 as DFQATT and CDR2 as SNEGSKA (reference sequence). The CDR3, as DNA: TGCAGTGCCACGAGAGGAGCGGGAGGTTTTCGGTACTTC. Protein product: CSATRGAGGFRYF.

This clonotype was counted many times. The J gene is TRBJ1-2, the V gene TRBV29-1; D uncertain. Germline CDR1 reads SQVTM; CDR2 reads ANQGSEA. Trimming stripped 0 bases from V and 2 bases from J, with 4 bases between. The CDR3 spans 12 residues. CDR3 nucleotide sequence: TGCAGCGTTGAAGACACAAACTATGGCTACACCTTC. It encodes CSVEDTNYGYTF.

Many counts were recorded for this clonotype. This sequence joins TRBV29-1 and TRBJ2-7; 7 positions agree with TRBD2. The germline gives CDR1 SQVTM, CDR2 ANQGSEA. This CDR3 is 17 amino acids long. V was pared by 1 base and J by 5 bases, with 17 bases of the junction left unmatched. DNA of the CDR3: TGCAGCGTTGAAGGTGGGGATATGGGAGGGCAGTTCCACGAGCAGTACTTC. Translated, it gives CSVEGGDMGGQFHEQYF.

The V call is TRBV7-2, the J call TRBJ2-1; no clear D. V lost 2 bases, J lost 0 bases, and 11 bases lay in between. CDR1 and CDR2 (germline): SGHTA, FQGNSA. The CDR3 totals 16 residues. CDR3 protein: CASSLSRASSYNEQFF. The DNA for the CDR3 is TGTGCCAGCAGCTTAAGTCGGGCCAGCTCCTACAATGAGCAGTTCTTC. Full variable domain (remainder filled in from reference TRBV7-2 and TRBJ2-1): GAGVSQSPSNKVTEKGKDVELRCDPISGHTALYWYRQSLGQGLEFLIYFQGNSAPDKSGLPSDRFSAERTGGSVSTLTIQRTQQEDSAVYLCASSLSRASSYNEQFFGPGTRLTVL.

This clonotype was found many times. V and J are TRBV18 and TRBJ2-1; 8 nucleotides agree with TRBD2. Germline V gene sequence: CDR1 KGHSH, CDR2 LQKENI. V was pared by 5 bases and J by 9 bases, with 3 bases of the junction left unmatched. CDR3 size: 12 residues. In nucleotides, the CDR3 is TGTGCCAGCTCAGCTAGCGGGCGTGAGCAGTTCTTC. Protein sequence: CASSASGREQFF. The full variable domain, with the rest looked up from reference TRBV18 and TRBJ2-1, is NAGVMQNPRHLVRRRGQEARLRCSPMKGHSHVYWYRQLPEEGLKFMVYLQKENIIDESGMPKERFSAEFPKEGPSILRIQQVVRGDSAAYFCASSASGREQFFGPGTRLTVL.

This clonotype was counted many times. CDR3 sequence (DNA): TGCAGTGCTACCGGACCAGCTAATGAAAAACTGTTTTTT. Protein sequence: CSATGPANEKLFF. V usage is TRBV20-1 and J usage is TRBJ1-4; D not certain. This CDR3 contains 13 residues. Per the germline V gene, CDR1 is DFQATT and CDR2 is SNEGSKA (reference sequence). V was shortened by 4 bases and J by 3 bases, with 9 bases between the two germline ends.

This clonotype showed up many times. The chain combines TRBV10-3 with TRBJ1-6; 9 bases align to TRBD1. With 7 bases clipped from V and 7 bases from J, the junction kept 8 bases outside the gene matches. CDR1 and CDR2 from the germline V gene are ENHRY and SYGVKD. The CDR3 extends over 15 amino acids. In DNA, the CDR3 is TGTGCCATCACATCAGACAGGGGGGACAATTCACCCCTCCACTTT. This gives the protein CAITSDRGDNSPLHF.

This clonotype was seen a few times. The chain uses TRBV7-8 and TRBJ2-7; D perhaps matches TRBD2 (6 bases). Germline CDR1 is SGHVS and CDR2 is FQNEAQ. The CDR3 is made up of 14 amino acids. The V and J ends lost 5 bases and 2 bases respectively, with 13 bases between them. The CDR3 DNA sequence: TGTGCCAGCAGCCTCCCCAGCGGGCCCTACGAGCAGTACTTC. Translating it yields CASSLPSGPYEQYF.

V usage is TRBV10-3 and J usage is TRBJ2-3, with a weak D call TRBD1 (5 bases). V was shortened by 4 bases and J by 5 bases, with 7 bases between the two germline ends. The CDR3 spans 12 residues. Germline V CDR1 and CDR2: ENHRY, SYGVKD. The CDR3 loop reads CAISGQKDTQYF. The CDR3 bases are TGTGCCATCAGTGGACAGAAAGATACGCAGTATTTT.

This clonotype was observed a handful of times. V gene TRBV7-2 combines with J gene TRBJ2-7; 12 bases match TRBD2. This CDR3 comprises 15 residues. V lost 5 bases to trimming and J lost 3 bases; unmatched junction nucleotides: 5. Per germline, CDR1 SGHTA and CDR2 FQGNSA. The CDR3 region has the DNA TGTGCCAGCAGCAAGACTAGCGGGAGAAACTACGAGCAGTACTTC. Translation: CASSKTSGRNYEQYF.

This clonotype was seen a few times. J is TRBJ2-1 and V is TRBV7-2; no reliable D call. Germline CDR1 reads SGHTA; CDR2 reads FQGNSA. CDR3 length equals 15 residues. The ends were cut back, 1 base at V and 0 bases at J, with 7 bases in the middle. CDR3 protein: CASSLVFSSYNEQFF. The CDR3 region has the DNA TGTGCCAGCAGCTTAGTCTTCAGCTCCTACAATGAGCAGTTCTTC.

This clonotype has ten or more counts. The chain is built from TRBV5-1 and TRBJ2-7; maybe TRBD1 (6 bases). The CDR3 consists of 14 residues. Trimming cost V 3 bases and J 4 bases, with 14 bases left between them. Germline V gene lookup returns CDR1 SGHRS and CDR2 YFSETQ. CDR3 loop: CASSSGTTFYEQYF. In DNA, the CDR3 is TGCGCCAGCAGCTCCGGGACAACCTTTTACGAGCAGTACTTC.

This chain joins TRBV6-2 or TRBV6-3 and TRBJ2-5, with 7 nucleotides matching TRBD2. Trimming removed 5 bases from V and 4 bases from J; junction bases left unmatched: 4. The CDR3 extends over 13 amino acids. Looked up from germline, CDR1 is MNHEY and CDR2 is SVGEGT. CDR3 residues: CASSAGAVETQYF. The CDR3 coding sequence is TGTGCCAGCAGTGCGGGAGCGGTAGAGACCCAGTACTTC.

The chain is built from TRBV18 and TRBJ2-3; the D gene is possibly TRBD1 (5 bases). With 4 bases removed from V and 1 base from J, the gap between germline ends came to 18 bases. The CDR3 extends over 17 amino acids. Germline loops: CDR1 KGHSH, CDR2 LQKENI. Written as DNA, the CDR3 is TGTGCCAGCTCACTCAATTCAGGGATACTGGGCACAGATACGCAGTATTTT. Amino acids: CASSLNSGILGTDTQYF.

This clonotype was counted ten times or more. The V and J genes are TRBV28 and TRBJ2-2, with D tentatively TRBD1 or TRBD2 (6 bases each). V gave up 10 bases and J gave up 2 bases, with 17 bases separating them. The CDR3 has 15 residues. Per germline, CDR1 MDHEN and CDR2 SYDVKM. CDR3 DNA: TGTGCCACCCTCCGAGGGGGGCGAAACACCGGGGAGCTGTTTTTT. Amino acid sequence: CATLRGGRNTGELFF. Full variable domain (missing parts from reference TRBV28 and TRBJ2-2): DVKVTQSSRYLVKRTGEKVFLECVQDMDHENMFWYRQDPGLGLRLIYFSYDVKMKEKGDIPEGYSVSREKKERFSLILESASTNQTSMYLCATLRGGRNTGELFFGEGSRLTVL.

The V and J genes are TRBV25-1 and TRBJ2-2; 7 positions agree with TRBD1. J lost 5 bases, V lost 7 bases, and 7 bases had no gene match. This CDR3 has 14 amino acids. Germline loops: CDR1 MGHDK, CDR2 SYGVNS. The CDR3 here is CASTRTGGTGELFF. As DNA, the CDR3 is TGTGCCAGCACCCGGACAGGAGGAACCGGGGAGCTGTTTTTT.

The chain recombines TRBV18 with TRBJ2-1; TRBD2 matches at 8 bases. This CDR3 contains 15 residues. The V gene end was trimmed by 1 base and the J gene end by 9 bases; junction bases not matched to a gene: 8. Germline V gene data show CDR1 as KGHSH and CDR2 as LQKENI. The CDR3 loop is CASSPQRERMGEQFF. CDR3 nucleotide sequence: TGTGCCAGCTCACCACAGCGGGAGAGGATGGGTGAGCAGTTCTTC. The entire variable domain, with the rest obtained from reference TRBV18 and TRBJ2-1, is as follows: NAGVMQNPRHLVRRRGQEARLRCSPMKGHSHVYWYRQLPEEGLKFMVYLQKENIIDESGMPKERFSAEFPKEGPSILRIQQVVRGDSAAYFCASSPQRERMGEQFFGPGTRLTVL.

Comment on this clonotype: Possible read error: a much larger clone is one base away. The CDR3 DNA sequence: TGTGCCGGCAGAAAGGTTACAGGGTCAGTCACTGAAGCTTTCTTT. The encoded protein is CAGRKVTGSVTEAFF. The chain recombines TRBV7-9 with TRBJ1-1, with D possibly TRBD1 on 6 matching bases. There are 15 residues in the CDR3. Per germline, CDR1 SEHNR and CDR2 FQNEAQ (reference sequence).